This TCR beta chain was captured by sequencing in a study of T cell repertoires in cytomegalovirus infection. Study findings and constraints: The study identified carriers of CMV plus the relevant HLA from cumulative public TCR beta family frequency.

With V trimmed by 0 bases and J by 9 bases, 8 bases remained unmatched. This CDR3 is built from 17 residues. Germline assignment: CDR1 LNHNV and CDR2 YYDKDF (reference sequence). MiXCR, applied by TCRdb to the reads, yields one record per CDR3 protein. The sample records around 450,000 distinct CDR3 sequences, approximately 30% being singletons. As for this clonotype: What it binds is not known.

Sequences were obtained from PBMCs. This TCR derives from a human donor in good health (CMV status not recorded). Some clones in this sample may be carry-over from other donors' samples. The rearrangement joins TRBV15 to TRBJ1-6, with 10 bases matching TRBD1. The CDR3 loop is CATSRESTGGKFSPLHF. The CDR3 DNA is TGTGCCACCAGCAGAGAGTCGACAGGGGGCAAGTTTTCACCCCTCCACTTT.